Below are 14 T cell receptor beta chains sequenced from a single sample in a study of blood T cell repertoires in COVID-19. The assay was immunoSEQ multiplex PCR, and TCRdb's table has in-frame clones only and misses some. The sample shows approximately 150,000 clones, 84% of them seen only once. Sequencing used PBMCs or T cells enriched from blood (not recorded which). Every receptor here comes from a man aged 35 to 55 with acute COVID-19.

This chain connects TRBV5-6 to TRBJ2-1, with a possible D match to TRBD2 (6 bases). V lost 4 bases, J lost 3 bases, and 17 bases lay in between. The CDR3 is 16 residues long. CDR1 SGHDT and CDR2 YYEEEE come from the germline V gene. CDR3 sequence reads: CASSPGYGGDYNEQFF. In nucleotides, the CDR3 is TGTGCCAGCAGCCCCGGTTATGGCGGGGACTACAATGAGCAGTTCTTC.

This clone was found once. The chain carries TRBV28 and TRBJ2-5, with 7 bases aligning to TRBD1. Germline V gene lookup returns CDR1 MDHEN and CDR2 SYDVKM. The CDR3 sequence is 15 residues long. After removal of 6 bases from V and 2 bases from J, the junction contained 9 bases not matched to a gene. The CDR3 loop reads CASSRGQTLQETQYF. CDR3 DNA sequence: TGTGCCAGCAGCCGGGGACAGACTCTTCAAGAGACCCAGTACTTC.

The chain couples TRBV5-4 to TRBJ1-2, with 7 bases lining up with TRBD1. After removal of 5 bases from V and 2 bases from J, the junction contained 12 bases not matched to a gene. The length of the CDR3 is 16 residues. Germline V gives CDR1 SGHNT, CDR2 YYREEE (reference sequence). As DNA, the CDR3 is TGTGCCAGCAGACTCGACAGGGACGACCTAAACTATGGCTACACCTTC. Its protein is CASRLDRDDLNYGYTF.

The V gene is TRBV14, the J gene TRBJ2-1, with TRBD2 matching 7 bases. Per the germline V gene, CDR1 is SGHDN and CDR2 is FVKESK. With V trimmed by 4 bases and J by 1 base, 7 bases remained unmatched. The CDR3 runs to 16 residues. CDR3 residues: CASSPLGGRSYNEQFF. The CDR3, as DNA: TGTGCCAGCAGCCCCTTGGGAGGGAGGTCCTACAATGAGCAGTTCTTC.

The sample holds one count of this clone. The chain couples TRBV28 to TRBJ1-2, with D unclear. V was trimmed by 3 bases and J by 8 bases, leaving 13 bases between them. This CDR3 spans 13 amino acids. Germline CDR1 and CDR2: MDHEN and SYDVKM. Written as DNA, the CDR3 is TGTGCCAGCAGTTTGATGGCCTTTCAGGGCTACACCTTC. Translation gives CASSLMAFQGYTF.

J is TRBJ1-1 and V is TRBV5-4; D is undetermined. The ends were cut back, 0 bases at V and 7 bases at J, with 10 bases in the middle. This CDR3 region has 13 residues. CDR1 is SGHNT and CDR2 is YYREEE in the germline V gene (reference sequence). CDR3 residues: CASSLAHDIEAFF. The CDR3 nucleotides read TGTGCCAGCAGCTTGGCACATGATATTGAAGCTTTCTTT.

The chain carries TRBV29-1 and TRBJ1-2; 8 bases are a match to TRBD1. Germline trimming cut 4 bases from V and 6 bases from J; bases unmatched to any gene: 7. The CDR3 covers 13 residues. Germline V gene sequence: CDR1 SQVTM, CDR2 ANQGSEA. The CDR3: CSVGRDRIDGYTF. In nucleotides, the CDR3 is TGCAGCGTTGGTAGGGACAGGATCGATGGCTACACCTTC.

V is TRBV5-1 and J is TRBJ2-7; D is possibly TRBD1 (6 bases). Germline CDR1 and CDR2: SGHRS and YFSETQ. The CDR3 loop spans 13 amino acids. V was cut by 3 bases and J by 3 bases, with 10 bases left in between. The CDR3 DNA is TGCGCCAGCAGCTCCTTGGACAGCTACGAGCAGTACTTC. This encodes CASSSLDSYEQYF.

The V and J genes are TRBV6-1 and TRBJ1-3; D not certain. Germline lookup yields CDR1 MNHNS and CDR2 SASEGT. The CDR3 sequence is 13 residues long. The V gene lost 3 bases and the J gene lost 1 base, with 4 bases spanning the gap. The CDR3 region is CASSDQSGNTIYF. In nucleotides, the CDR3 is TGTGCCAGCAGTGACCAGTCTGGAAACACCATATATTTT.

The V call is TRBV7-6, the J call TRBJ2-7, with D possibly matching TRBD1 (5 bases). Trimming removed 0 bases at V and 2 bases at J, with 11 bases between. Germline CDR1 SGHVS, CDR2 FNYEAQ. The CDR3 covers 15 residues. The CDR3 coding sequence is TGTGCCAGCAGCTTAGCGATCAGGACAACCTACGAGCAGTACTTC. This codes for CASSLAIRTTYEQYF.

This clone was observed a single time. The V gene is TRBV24-1, the J gene TRBJ2-3, with TRBD2 identical over 8 bases. Losses at the gene ends were 7 bases for V and 2 bases for J; bases not matched to a gene: 1. Germline CDR1 is KGHDR and CDR2 is SFDVKD. This CDR3 contains 13 residues. For the CDR3, the DNA is TGTGCCACCAGGCGGGGGGCCACAGATACGCAGTATTTT. This codes for CATRRGATDTQYF.

This CDR3 reads CASTRQGEGEAFF. DNA of the CDR3: TGTGCCAGCACGAGACAGGGGGAGGGTGAAGCTTTCTTT. The gene calls are TRBV2 and TRBJ1-1, with 9 nucleotides matching TRBD1. In germline, CDR1 is SNHLY, CDR2 FYNNEI. The CDR3 sequence is 13 residues long. Trimming removed 7 bases from V and 7 bases from J; junction bases left unmatched: 7.

This chain connects TRBV6-5 to TRBJ2-7, with 9 bases aligning to TRBD2. Germline CDR1 and CDR2: MNHEY and SVGAGI. The CDR3 sequence is 15 residues long. The trim removed 4 bases at V and 7 bases at J, leaving 11 bases unmatched. CDR3: CASSSRGGDPGEQYF. The CDR3 nucleotides read TGTGCCAGCAGTTCCCGCGGGGGGGACCCTGGAGAGCAGTACTTC.

The J gene is TRBJ2-7, the V gene TRBV28; 9 nucleotides line up with TRBD1. V shed 6 bases and J 5 bases; nucleotides not matched to a gene: 11. The CDR3 totals 15 residues. Germline lookup yields CDR1 MDHEN and CDR2 SYDVKM. The CDR3 region has the DNA TGTGCCAGCAGCCCCCAGGGACAGGGAAAGCACGAGCAGTACTTC. This codes for CASSPQGQGKHEQYF.